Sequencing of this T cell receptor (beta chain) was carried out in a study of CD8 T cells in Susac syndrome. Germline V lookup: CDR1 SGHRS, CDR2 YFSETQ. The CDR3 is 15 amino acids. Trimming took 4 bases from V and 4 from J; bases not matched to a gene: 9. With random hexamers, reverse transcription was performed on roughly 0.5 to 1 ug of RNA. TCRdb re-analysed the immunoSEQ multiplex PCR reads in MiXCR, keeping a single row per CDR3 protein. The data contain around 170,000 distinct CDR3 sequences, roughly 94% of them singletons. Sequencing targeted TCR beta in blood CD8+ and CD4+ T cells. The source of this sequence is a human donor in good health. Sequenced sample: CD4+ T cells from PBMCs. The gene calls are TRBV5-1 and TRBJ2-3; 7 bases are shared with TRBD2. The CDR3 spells CASSTTPGGADTQYF. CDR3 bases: TGCGCCAGCAGCACGACTCCGGGGGGAGCAGATACGCAGTATTTT.